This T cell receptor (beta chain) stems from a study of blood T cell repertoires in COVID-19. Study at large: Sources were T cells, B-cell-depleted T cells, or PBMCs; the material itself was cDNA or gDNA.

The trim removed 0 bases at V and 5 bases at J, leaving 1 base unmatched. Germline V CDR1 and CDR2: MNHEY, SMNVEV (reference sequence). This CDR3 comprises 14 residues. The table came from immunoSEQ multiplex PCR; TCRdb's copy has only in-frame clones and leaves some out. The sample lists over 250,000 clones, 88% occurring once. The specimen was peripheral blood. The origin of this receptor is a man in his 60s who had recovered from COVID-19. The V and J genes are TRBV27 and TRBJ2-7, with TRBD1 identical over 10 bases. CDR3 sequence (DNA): TGTGCCAGCAGTTTATCCGGGACAGGGGACGAGCAGTACTTC. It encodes CASSLSGTGDEQYF.